Shown below are 21 T cell receptor beta chains from a single sample sequenced in a study of blood T cell repertoires in COVID-19. Assay: immunoSEQ multiplex PCR; the TCRdb copy retains only in-frame clones and omits some. This sample yields 310,000 or so clones, of which roughly 87% are seen a single time; roughly 2% belongs to the top ten. Input material: peripheral blood. The source of these receptors is a woman aged 45-65 years who had recovered from COVID-19.

This clone has just one count. This chain connects TRBV12-3 or TRBV12-4 to TRBJ1-1; D remains unclear. The length of the CDR3 is 13 residues. V dropped 3 bases and J dropped 1 base, with 6 bases sitting between them. CDR3 amino acids: CASSLLWNTEAFF. CDR3 in DNA: TGTGCCAGCAGTTTGTTATGGAACACTGAAGCTTTCTTT.

The chain has TRBV5-1 and TRBJ1-5; D is possibly TRBD1 (6 bases). The CDR3 is 14 amino acids. V was shortened by 3 bases and J by 8 bases, with 15 bases between the two germline ends. Looked up from germline, CDR1 is SGHRS and CDR2 is YFSETQ. In DNA, the CDR3 is TGCGCCAGCAGCTCGGAGGGGGGGCGCGAGCCCCAGCATTTT. It codes for CASSSEGGREPQHF.

The chain joins TRBV5-1 to TRBJ2-7, with 9 bases aligning to TRBD1. The CDR3 is 15 residues long. V lost 6 bases to trimming and J lost 6 bases; unmatched junction nucleotides: 13. Germline V gene lookup returns CDR1 SGHRS and CDR2 YFSETQ. CDR3 sequence reads: CASTTQGANPGEQYF. CDR3 DNA sequence: TGCGCCAGCACGACACAGGGGGCGAATCCGGGCGAGCAGTACTTC.

The chain couples TRBV5-4 to TRBJ1-5; 7 bases fit TRBD1. Germline CDR1 reads SGHNT; CDR2 reads YYREEE (reference sequence). The CDR3 runs to 14 residues. With 4 bases clipped from V and 3 bases from J, the junction kept 4 bases outside the gene matches. The CDR3 reads CASSRQGINQPQHF. The CDR3 bases are TGTGCCAGCAGCCGACAGGGAATCAATCAGCCCCAGCATTTT.

The V call is TRBV19, the J call TRBJ2-3; 7 bases align to TRBD2. Germline V CDR1 and CDR2: LNHDA, SQIVND (reference sequence). The CDR3 is 15 amino acids. The trim removed 3 bases at V and 8 bases at J, leaving 11 bases unmatched. The chain's CDR3 is CASSILAGAGGTQYF. The CDR3 nucleotides are TGTGCCAGTAGTATTTTAGCGGGTGCCGGAGGTACGCAGTATTTT.

This clone was seen once. The CDR3 DNA reads as TGCAGTGCTAGTCTCTTCGGGACCCCGGGACAGTCTAACACTGAAGCTTTCTTT. The encoded protein is CSASLFGTPGQSNTEAFF. This sequence joins TRBV20-1 and TRBJ1-1, with 7 bases aligning to TRBD1. The CDR3 is 18 residues long. The V and J ends lost 3 bases and 2 bases, in that order; junction bases with no gene match: 18. Germline CDR1 DFQATT, CDR2 SNEGSKA (reference sequence).

CDR3 sequence (DNA): TGTGCCTGGACCCTTCTAGAAAAACTGTTTTTT. Amino acid sequence: CAWTLLEKLFF. The chain carries TRBV30 and TRBJ1-4, with D unclear. Germline V gene sequence: CDR1 GTSNPN, CDR2 SVGIG (reference sequence). The length of the CDR3 is 11 residues. Trimming took off 4 bases at V and 8 bases at J, with 8 bases between the two ends.

V usage is TRBV29-1 and J usage is TRBJ1-2, with TRBD1 matching over 7 bases. CDR1 is SQVTM, CDR2 ANQGSEA, per germline. The CDR3 is 13 amino acids. Unmatched junction bases numbered 3, after V lost 1 base and J lost 4 bases. The CDR3 nucleotides read TGCAGCGTTGAAGGGACAGGACGCTATGGCTACACCTTC. Its translation: CSVEGTGRYGYTF. Full variable domain (outside the CDR3, taken from reference TRBV29-1 and TRBJ1-2): SAVISQKPSRDICQRGTSLTIQCQVDSQVTMMFWYRQQPGQSLTLIATANQGSEATYESGFVIDKFPISRPNLTFSTLTVSNMSPEDSSIYLCSVEGTGRYGYTFGSGTRLTVV.

This chain connects TRBV12-3 or TRBV12-4 to TRBJ1-2; D is possibly TRBD1 (5 bases). V gave up 3 bases and J gave up 8 bases, with 13 bases separating them. The CDR3 has 13 residues. The CDR3 nucleotides read TGTGCCAGCAGTTTCCCCCGGGACTGGGGCTACACCTTC. Protein: CASSFPRDWGYTF.

Notes on this clone: Different DNA sequences within this sample yield the same CDR3. This sequence joins TRBV7-3 and TRBJ2-1, with D unclear. This CDR3 is 13 amino acids long. Trimming removed 2 bases from V and 5 bases from J, with 7 bases in between. Germline V gene lookup returns CDR1 SGHTA and CDR2 FQGTGA. The CDR3 DNA sequence: TGTGCCAGCAGCTTAGCCGCGAACAATGAGCAGTTCTTC. Translated: CASSLAANNEQFF.

The chain has TRBV4-3 and TRBJ1-1; maybe TRBD1 (6 bases). This CDR3 contains 16 residues. V lost 1 base and J lost 3, with 15 bases in between. Per germline, CDR1 LGHNA and CDR2 YSLEER. The CDR3 is CASSQGSREGDTEAFF. The DNA for the CDR3 is TGCGCCAGCAGCCAAGGGTCTCGCGAGGGGGACACTGAAGCTTTCTTT.

The chain links TRBV7-2 to TRBJ2-5; 8 bases match TRBD2. Germline CDR1 reads SGHTA; CDR2 reads FQGNSA. The CDR3 spans 14 residues. V shed 5 bases, J shed 5 bases, and the junction held 7 bases outside the gene matches. The CDR3 DNA is TGTGCCAGCAGCGATGCGGGGGGCAGGGAGACCCAGTACTTC. It is translated as CASSDAGGRETQYF.

The chain uses TRBV12-3 or TRBV12-4 and TRBJ1-2; the D is unclear. This CDR3 is built from 12 residues. Trimming removed 3 bases at V and 8 bases at J, with 10 bases between. CDR3 in DNA: TGTGCCAGCAGTTTGGGAGGGCGAGGCTACACCTTC. It encodes CASSLGGRGYTF.

V and J are TRBV10-3 and TRBJ2-3; D gene ambiguous. Trimming cost V 5 bases and J 0 bases, with 6 bases left between them. The germline V gene encodes CDR1 ENHRY and CDR2 SYGVKD. There are 13 residues in the CDR3. The CDR3 DNA is TGTGCCATCAGTTTCGAGAGCACAGATACGCAGTATTTT. Its translation is CAISFESTDTQYF.

The J gene is TRBJ2-2, the V gene TRBV28; 9 positions match TRBD2. The V and J ends lost 4 bases and 4 bases, in that order; junction bases with no gene match: 7. The CDR3 is 16 residues long. CDR1 MDHEN and CDR2 SYDVKM come from the germline V gene. CDR3 sequence (DNA): TGTGCCAGCAGTTCCCCGGGACTAGCCGGCACCGGGGAGCTGTTTTTT. This encodes CASSSPGLAGTGELFF. The full variable domain, in which reference TRBV28 and TRBJ2-2 provide the parts outside the CDR3, is DVKVTQSSRYLVKRTGEKVFLECVQDMDHENMFWYRQDPGLGLRLIYFSYDVKMKEKGDIPEGYSVSREKKERFSLILESASTNQTSMYLCASSSPGLAGTGELFFGEGSRLTVL.

A single count supports this clone. The V gene is TRBV5-1, the J gene TRBJ2-3; a possible D gene is TRBD2 (6 bases). The CDR3 runs 12 residues. Per the germline V gene, CDR1 is SGHRS and CDR2 is YFSETQ. V was pared by 7 bases and J by 4 bases, with 10 bases between. CDR3 loop: CASGRGSDTQYF. The CDR3 coding sequence is TGCGCCAGCGGACGGGGGTCAGATACGCAGTATTTT.

The V call is TRBV6-6, the J call TRBJ2-7, with 7 bases matching TRBD1. This CDR3 is 13 amino acids long. The germline V gene encodes CDR1 MNHNY and CDR2 SVGAGI (reference sequence). The V segment lost 7 bases and the J segment 5 bases; nucleotides outside the gene matches: 8. DNA for the CDR3: TGTGCCAGCACCCAAGACAGGGCCGACGAGCAGTACTTC. It yields the protein CASTQDRADEQYF.

The J gene is TRBJ1-1, the V gene TRBV27, with 7 bases fitting TRBD1. There are 16 residues in the CDR3. Unmatched junction bases numbered 12, after V lost 2 bases and J lost 6 bases. Germline V gene lookup returns CDR1 MNHEY and CDR2 SMNVEV (reference sequence). CDR3 protein: CASSLRGGRSIPEAFF. The CDR3 DNA follows: TGTGCCAGCAGTTTACGAGGGGGCCGGTCGATTCCTGAAGCTTTCTTT.

The chain recombines TRBV6-1 with TRBJ1-2; 9 bases fit TRBD1. Looked up from germline, CDR1 is MNHNS and CDR2 is SASEGT. Trimming cost V 2 bases and J 8 bases; bases outside gene matches: 6. CDR3 length equals 14 residues. The CDR3 protein is CASSERRQGGGYTF. CDR3 DNA sequence: TGTGCCAGCAGTGAACGGCGACAGGGGGGCGGCTACACCTTC.

The genes are TRBV6-5 and TRBJ2-2, with D perhaps matching TRBD2 (5 bases). The CDR3 is 15 residues long. Trimming pared 0 bases from V and 6 bases from J, leaving 11 bases between. The germline V gene has CDR1 MNHEY and CDR2 SVGAGI. CDR3: CASSYSRSGPGELFF. In DNA form, the CDR3 reads TGTGCCAGCAGTTACTCCAGGAGCGGCCCCGGGGAGCTGTTTTTT.

This clone was seen once. The chain carries TRBV5-6 and TRBJ2-5; 7 nucleotides align to TRBD1. V was pared by 2 bases and J by 5 bases, with 9 bases of the junction left unmatched. Germline CDR1 SGHDT, CDR2 YYEEEE. The CDR3 loop spans 15 amino acids. The CDR3 sequence: CASSFTTGAWETQYF. For the CDR3, the DNA is TGTGCCAGCAGCTTCACAACAGGGGCGTGGGAGACCCAGTACTTC.